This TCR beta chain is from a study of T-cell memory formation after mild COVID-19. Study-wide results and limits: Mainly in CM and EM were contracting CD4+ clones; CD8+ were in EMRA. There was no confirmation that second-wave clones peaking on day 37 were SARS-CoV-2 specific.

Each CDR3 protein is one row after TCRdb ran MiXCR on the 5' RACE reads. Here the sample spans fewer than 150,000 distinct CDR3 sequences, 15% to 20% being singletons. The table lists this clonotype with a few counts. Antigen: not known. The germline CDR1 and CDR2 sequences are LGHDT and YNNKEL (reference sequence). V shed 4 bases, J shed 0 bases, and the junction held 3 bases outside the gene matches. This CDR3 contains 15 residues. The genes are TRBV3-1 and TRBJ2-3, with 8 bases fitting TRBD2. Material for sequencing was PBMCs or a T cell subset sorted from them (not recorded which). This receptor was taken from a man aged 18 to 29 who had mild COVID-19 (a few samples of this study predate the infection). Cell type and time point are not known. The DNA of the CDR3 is TGTGCCAGCAGCCCTACTAGCGGAAGCACAGATACGCAGTATTTT. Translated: CASSPTSGSTDTQYF.